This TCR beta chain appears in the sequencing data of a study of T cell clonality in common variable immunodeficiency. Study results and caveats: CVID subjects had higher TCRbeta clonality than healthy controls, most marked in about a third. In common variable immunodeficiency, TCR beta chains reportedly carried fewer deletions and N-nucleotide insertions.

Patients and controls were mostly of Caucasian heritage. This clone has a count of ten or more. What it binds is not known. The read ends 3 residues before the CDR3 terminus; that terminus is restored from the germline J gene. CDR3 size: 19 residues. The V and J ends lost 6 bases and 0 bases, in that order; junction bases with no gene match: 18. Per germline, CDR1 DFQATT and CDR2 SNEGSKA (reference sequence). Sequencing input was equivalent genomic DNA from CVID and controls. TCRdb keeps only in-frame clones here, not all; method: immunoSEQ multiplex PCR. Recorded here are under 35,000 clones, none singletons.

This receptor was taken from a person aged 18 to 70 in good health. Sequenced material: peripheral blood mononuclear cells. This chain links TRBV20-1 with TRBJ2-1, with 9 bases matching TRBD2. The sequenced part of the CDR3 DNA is TGCAGTGCCAAAAACCCAAACCTAGCGGGGCTAACCTCCTACAATGAG. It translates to CSAKNPNLAGLTSYNE. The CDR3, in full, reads CSAKNPNLAGLTSYNEQFF.